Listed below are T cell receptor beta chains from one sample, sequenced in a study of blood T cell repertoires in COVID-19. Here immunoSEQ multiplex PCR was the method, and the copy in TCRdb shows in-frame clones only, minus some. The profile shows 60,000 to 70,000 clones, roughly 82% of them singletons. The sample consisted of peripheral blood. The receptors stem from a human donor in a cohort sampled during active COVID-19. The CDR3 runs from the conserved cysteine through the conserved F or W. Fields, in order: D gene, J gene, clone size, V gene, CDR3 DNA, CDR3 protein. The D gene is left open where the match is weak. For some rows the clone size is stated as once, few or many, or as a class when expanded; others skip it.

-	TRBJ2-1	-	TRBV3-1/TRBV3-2	TGTGCCAGCAGCGGAGGGACAGCCTACAATGAGCAGTTCTTC	CASSGGTAYNEQFF
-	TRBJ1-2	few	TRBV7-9	TGTGCCAGCAGCTTAGTAGGCAAGGAGGGCTACACCTTC	CASSLVGKEGYTF
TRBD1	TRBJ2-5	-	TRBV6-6	TGTGCCAGCAGGACCGGGACAGGGGATATAAAGACCCAGTACTTC	CASRTGTGDIKTQYF
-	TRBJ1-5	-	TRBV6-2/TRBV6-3	TGTGCCAGCAGTTCAACTCTGACGAGGAGAAGCAATCAGCCCCAGCATTTT	CASSSTLTRRSNQPQHF
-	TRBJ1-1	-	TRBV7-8	TGTGCCAGCAGCTTCGGGGGGAACACTGAAGCTTTCTTT	CASSFGGNTEAFF
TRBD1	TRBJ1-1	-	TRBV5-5	TGTGCCAGCAGCTTGGCTCTGGACAGGGTAGGTATGACTGAAGCTTTCTTT	CASSLALDRVGMTEAFF
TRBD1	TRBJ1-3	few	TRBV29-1	TGCAGCGCCGGATCACAGGGGAACACCATATATTTT	CSAGSQGNTIYF
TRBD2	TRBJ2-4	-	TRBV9	TGTGCCAGCAGCGCGACTAGCGGGAGGAACATTCAGTACTTC	CASSATSGRNIQYF
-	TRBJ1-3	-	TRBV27	TGTGCCAGCAGTTTATCTGGAGTCTCTGGAAACACCATATATTTT	CASSLSGVSGNTIYF
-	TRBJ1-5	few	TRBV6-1	TGTGCCAGCAGTGAACAACAGAAGAATCAGCCCCAGCATTTT	CASSEQQKNQPQHF
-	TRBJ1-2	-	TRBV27	TGTGCCAGCAGTGGTGCGGGGGGAATCAGCTATGGCTACACCTTC	CASSGAGGISYGYTF
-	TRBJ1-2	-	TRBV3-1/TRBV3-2	TGTGCCAGCAGCCATATGGGACAAGGGTATGGCTACACCTTC	CASSHMGQGYGYTF
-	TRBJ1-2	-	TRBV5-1	TGCGCCAGCAGCCCGATTGGGTCACAGGGTGAAGGCTACACCTTC	CASSPIGSQGEGYTF
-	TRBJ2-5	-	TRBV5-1	TGCGCCAGCAGCTTGGGCAGGGGATCGCCAGAGACCCAGTACTTC	CASSLGRGSPETQYF
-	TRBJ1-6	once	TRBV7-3	TGTGCCAGCAGCTTAGGAGGACGGACTAATTCACCCCTCCACTTT	CASSLGGRTNSPLHF
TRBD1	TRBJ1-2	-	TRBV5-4	TGTGCCAGCAGCTACACCGGGACAGCCAAAAAATCTAATGGCTACACCTTC	CASSYTGTAKKSNGYTF
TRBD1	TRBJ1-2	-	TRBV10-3	TGTGCCATCAGCGGATTGGACAGGTACTATGGCTACACCTTC	CAISGLDRYYGYTF
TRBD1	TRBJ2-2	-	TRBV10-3	TGTGCCATCAGTGAGCGACAGGGCTCCGGGGAGCTGTTTTTT	CAISERQGSGELFF
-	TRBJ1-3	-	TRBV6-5	TGTGCCAGCAGAGTAGTTCCTGGAAACACCATATATTTT	CASRVVPGNTIYF
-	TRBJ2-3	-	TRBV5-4	TGTGCCAGCAGATGGGCCTCCAGCACAGATACGCAGTATTTT	CASRWASSTDTQYF